Described below is a single T cell receptor beta chain sequence and its context. The sample originates from a study of response to subunit inactivated influenza vaccine. From germline, CDR1 is LGHDT and CDR2 YNNKEL (reference sequence). Germline trimming cut 0 bases from V and 0 bases from J; bases unmatched to any gene: 7. The CDR3 covers 18 residues. TCRdb reanalysed the RT-PCR reads using MiXCR and keeps one entry per CDR3 protein. This sample has over 150,000 distinct CDR3 sequences, with 9.5% to 13% found just once. The source of this sequence is a man aged 50-59 years who received an inactivated influenza vaccine. The source material was non-naive T cells sorted from PBMCs, sampled 40 to 50 days after vaccination. This chain connects TRBV3-1 to TRBJ2-3; 9 bases line up with TRBD2. The CDR3, as DNA: TGTGCCAGCAGCCAAGATCCCCTGACTAGCGGCAGCACAGATACGCAGTATTTT. Protein: CASSQDPLTSGSTDTQYF.